The clone carrying this T cell receptor (beta chain) turned up a few times. Its cognate antigen is unknown. This entry belongs to a study of CD8+ T cells in alopecia areata. Overall study context: Those patients who were treated received oral tofacitinib, which was given at 5 to 10 mg twice daily for moderate-to-severe alopecia areata.

Once RNA had been extracted, it was reverse transcribed into cDNA to act as the sequencing template. Data came from immunoSEQ multiplex PCR; TCRdb stores just in-frame clones and leaves some out. The data show around 200,000 clones, 60% seen once. Study findings and constraints: Among the top 100, expanded CD8+ clones were significantly decreased by tofacitinib, as was scalp clonality. Tofacitinib did not eliminate many expanded lesional clones from scalp or blood.

Deletions cut 0 bases from V and 1 base from J, with 8 bases between. The CDR3 runs to 15 residues. From germline, CDR1 is MRHNA and CDR2 SNTAGT. Stated treatment: oral pan-JAK inhibitor, 5-10 mg twice daily. This rearrangement joins TRBV6-4 to TRBJ2-3; no definite D call. The sequence was obtained from a human donor with alopecia areata. The sequencing used CD4+ T cells sorted from blood, collected at week 4, from a patient treated with tofacitinib. As DNA, the CDR3 is TGTGCCAGCAGTGACTCTAGTTCCCGCACAGATACGCAGTATTTT. Translation gives CASSDSSSRTDTQYF.